These 16 T cell receptor beta chains were all obtained from the same sample, sequenced in a study of blood T cell repertoires in COVID-19. Some clones are missing from TCRdb's copy, which holds only in-frame ones; the method was immunoSEQ multiplex PCR. The table shows fewer than 120,000 clones, with more than 65% occurring only once. The specimen was peripheral blood. The origin of the receptors is a woman at least 80 years old with acute or convalescent COVID-19.

In this sample, this clone turned up a few times. V and J are TRBV2 and TRBJ2-2; D gene ambiguous. Trimming stripped 11 bases from V and 4 bases from J, with 14 bases between. The germline gives CDR1 SNHLY, CDR2 FYNNEI. This CDR3 comprises 13 residues. CDR3 sequence: CADRQRLTGELFF. CDR3 bases: TGTGCCGACCGACAAAGGCTCACCGGGGAGCTGTTTTTT.

CDR3: CASSDSTSGPYNEQFF. CDR3 DNA sequence: TGTGCCAGCAGTGACTCAACTAGCGGGCCTTACAATGAGCAGTTCTTC. The chain is built from TRBV6-4 and TRBJ2-1; 9 bases are a match to TRBD2. J was trimmed by 4 bases and V by 0 bases; bases with no gene match: 4. The CDR3 is 16 residues long. From germline, CDR1 is MRHNA and CDR2 SNTAGT.

Only a few counts were recorded for this clone. The chain recombines TRBV19 with TRBJ2-2; 8 nucleotides agree with TRBD2. CDR1 is LNHDA and CDR2 is SQIVND in the germline V gene (reference sequence). This CDR3 has 15 residues. V lost 5 bases, J lost 4 bases, and 6 bases stayed unmatched. CDR3 loop: CASSPGLGFTGELFF. For the CDR3, the DNA is TGTGCCAGTAGTCCGGGACTAGGCTTCACCGGGGAGCTGTTTTTT.

V and J are TRBV10-3 and TRBJ1-1, with TRBD1 identical over 8 bases. After removal of 10 bases from V and 5 bases from J, the junction contained 3 bases not matched to a gene. The CDR3 totals 11 residues. Germline CDR1 is ENHRY and CDR2 is SYGVKD. The CDR3: CATTGETEAFF. The CDR3 nucleotides are TGTGCCACGACAGGGGAAACTGAAGCTTTCTTT.

J is TRBJ1-5 and V is TRBV6-5; 8 bases map to TRBD1. The CDR3 is made up of 14 amino acids. Germline V gene lookup returns CDR1 MNHEY and CDR2 SVGAGI. The V segment lost 6 bases and the J segment 0 bases; nucleotides outside the gene matches: 1. As DNA, the CDR3 is TGTGCCAGCAGGACAGGGGATAGCAATCAGCCCCAGCATTTT. Translation: CASRTGDSNQPQHF.

This clone was picked up one time. The V call is TRBV29-1, the J call TRBJ2-5; tentatively, D is TRBD2 (6 bases). Germline-derived CDR1 and CDR2 are SQVTM and ANQGSEA. CDR3 length: 14 amino acids. V shed 4 bases and J shed 1 base, with 13 bases lying between them. The CDR3 nucleotides are TGCAGCGTTGGAGACCCGGGACTCCAAGAGACCCAGTACTTC. This encodes CSVGDPGLQETQYF. The variable domain in full, completed from reference TRBV29-1 and TRBJ2-5, reads SAVISQKPSRDICQRGTSLTIQCQVDSQVTMMFWYRQQPGQSLTLIATANQGSEATYESGFVIDKFPISRPNLTFSTLTVSNMSPEDSSIYLCSVGDPGLQETQYFGPGTRLLVL.

CDR3 loop: CASSEAQWGLGETQYF. DNA for the CDR3: TGTGCCAGCAGTGAAGCGCAATGGGGCTTAGGGGAGACCCAGTACTTC. The chain links TRBV6-1 to TRBJ2-5; maybe TRBD1 (5 bases). Germline V gene lookup returns CDR1 MNHNS and CDR2 SASEGT. Trimming took 0 bases from V and 5 from J, leaving 16 bases between them. CDR3 size: 16 residues.

This clone is labeled medium-sized. CDR3 nucleotides: TGCGCCAGCCGGCAGGGTTCAGGCGAGCAGTACTTC. Encoded protein: CASRQGSGEQYF. The chain links TRBV10-1 to TRBJ2-7; TRBD1 is a possible D gene (5 bases). This CDR3 is 12 amino acids long. Germline V gene lookup returns CDR1 WNHNN and CDR2 SYGVQD (reference sequence). Trimming cost V 8 bases and J 6 bases, with 14 bases left between them.

The rearrangement uses TRBV6-5 and TRBJ1-1, with 10 nucleotides matching TRBD1. V trimming: 7 bases; J trimming: 5 bases; junction bases outside the gene matches: 10. The CDR3 runs 15 residues. Per germline, CDR1 MNHEY and CDR2 SVGAGI. The CDR3 sequence: CASKGQPGQGTEAFF. The CDR3 nucleotides are TGTGCCAGCAAGGGCCAACCGGGACAGGGGACTGAAGCTTTCTTT.

The rearrangement uses TRBV2 and TRBJ2-2; 8 nucleotides align to TRBD1. The CDR3 extends over 14 amino acids. V trimming: 3 bases; J trimming: 4 bases; junction bases outside the gene matches: 1. CDR1 SNHLY and CDR2 FYNNEI come from the germline V gene. DNA of the CDR3: TGTGCCAGCAGTGACAGGGGGCGCACCGGGGAGCTGTTTTTT. Its translation: CASSDRGRTGELFF.

This clone was counted between two and nine times. The chain links TRBV6-4 to TRBJ1-1; D is unclear. This CDR3 spans 13 amino acids. Trimming removed 6 bases at V and 4 bases at J, with 12 bases between. Germline V gene data show CDR1 as MRHNA and CDR2 as SNTAGT. DNA of the CDR3: TGTGCCAGCAGCGGTGGGGAGGCCACTGAAGCTTTCTTT. Protein sequence: CASSGGEATEAFF.

The J gene is TRBJ2-7, the V gene TRBV10-3; D may be TRBD1 (6 bases). This CDR3 spans 13 amino acids. Trimming removed 3 bases at V and 3 bases at J, with 9 bases between. Per germline, CDR1 ENHRY and CDR2 SYGVKD. CDR3 loop: CAISDTDSYEQYF. CDR3 bases: TGTGCCATCAGTGACACGGACAGCTACGAGCAGTACTTC.

The chain links TRBV19 to TRBJ1-3, with a weak D call TRBD1 (6 bases). V gave up 5 bases and J gave up 2 bases, with 19 bases separating them. The CDR3 runs 17 residues. Germline CDR1 and CDR2: LNHDA and SQIVND (reference sequence). The DNA of the CDR3 is TGTGCCAGTAGTCCCCCGGAGCAGGGGACGGCTGGAAACACCATATATTTT. Translation: CASSPPEQGTAGNTIYF.

The chain's CDR3 is CASSSLYRQPQHF. In DNA, the CDR3 is TGTGCCAGCAGCTCCCTCTACCGACAGCCCCAGCATTTT. This chain links TRBV5-8 with TRBJ1-5; D gene unclear. Germline CDR1 reads SGHTS; CDR2 reads YDEGEE. This CDR3 is built from 13 residues. The V gene lost 3 bases and the J gene lost 7 bases, with 11 bases spanning the gap. The full variable domain, rest sourced from reference TRBV5-8 and TRBJ1-5, is EAGVTQSPTHLIKTRGQQATLRCSPISGHTSVYWYQQALGLGLQFLLWYDEGEERNRGNFPPRFSGRQFPNYSSELNVNALELEDSALYLCASSSLYRQPQHFGDGTRLSIL.

The chain recombines TRBV12-2 with TRBJ2-1; TRBD2, the table's D call, lacks a check against the DNA. TRBV12-2 is reported as a pseudogene. The CDR3 sequence is 15 residues long. CDR3 protein: CASRLGPAGDHQQFF. The CDR3 DNA is TGTGCAAGTCGCTTAGGCCCAGCGGGGGACCACCAGCAGTTCTTC.

This clone was picked up a small number of times. The V call is TRBV29-1, the J call TRBJ2-1; 9 bases match TRBD1. Germline V gene data show CDR1 as SQVTM and CDR2 as ANQGSEA. This CDR3 contains 15 residues. The junction had 12 bases not matched to a gene; V was cut back by 6 bases and J by 6 bases. The CDR3 spells CSVHPSVTGGNEQFF. DNA for the CDR3: TGCAGCGTCCACCCTTCCGTGACAGGGGGCAATGAGCAGTTCTTC.